The clone carrying this TCR beta chain has just one count. TCRdb re-called the reads with MiXCR, one entry per CDR3 protein. This table has around 180,000 distinct CDR3 sequences, roughly 19% appearing once. This record belongs to a study of T cell repertoires in cytomegalovirus infection. Trimming shortened V by 2 bases and J by 5 bases, and 13 bases separated the two germline ends. Per germline, CDR1 MNHNS and CDR2 SASEGT. This CDR3 is built from 15 residues. This TCR derives from a human donor in good health (CMV status not recorded). Some clones in this sample may be carry-over from other donors' samples. Material: PBMCs. The chain uses TRBV6-1 and TRBJ2-1; D may be TRBD1 (6 bases). The CDR3 reads CASSERWGPNNEQFF. For the CDR3, the DNA is TGTGCCAGCAGTGAAAGGTGGGGGCCGAACAATGAGCAGTTCTTC.